The rows below give T cell receptor beta chains drawn from one sample of a study of identical twins. In TCRdb, the 5' RACE reads were re-called with MiXCR into one record per CDR3 protein. The table has 500,000 to 700,000 distinct CDR3 sequences, less than 9% seen once. The sample also formed part of further work on yellow fever vaccine responses in identical twins.

Sequencing input: PBMCs. The receptors come from a young woman in good health. The CDR3 runs from the conserved cysteine through the conserved F or W. The D gene is left open where the match is weak. The size field is filled for only some rows; it gives once, few, many or a size class.

d_gene: NA
abundance: few
j_gene: TRBJ2-2
len: 14
v_gene: TRBV5-1
CDR3aa: CASSFGQGVGELFF
CDR3nt: TGCGCCAGCAGCTTTGGGCAAGGGGTCGGGGAGCTGTTTTTT

d_gene: NA
abundance: NA
j_gene: TRBJ2-2
len: 15
v_gene: TRBV7-9
CDR3aa: CASSRRSGVGGELFF
CDR3nt: TGTGCCAGCAGCAGAAGGTCGGGGGTCGGCGGGGAGCTGTTTTTT

d_gene: NA
abundance: few
j_gene: TRBJ2-7
len: 14
v_gene: TRBV12-3/TRBV12-4
CDR3aa: CASSGGGRVGEQYF
CDR3nt: TGTGCCAGCAGTGGGGGAGGAAGGGTTGGCGAGCAGTACTTC

d_gene: TRBD2
abundance: NA
j_gene: TRBJ2-3
len: 15
v_gene: TRBV20-1
CDR3aa: CSASLLAGSTDTQYF
CDR3nt: TGCAGTGCAAGCCTACTAGCGGGGAGCACAGATACGCAGTATTTT

d_gene: NA
abundance: many
j_gene: TRBJ1-1
len: 15
v_gene: TRBV29-1
CDR3aa: CSASALGVLDTEAFF
CDR3nt: TGCAGCGCTTCCGCCTTGGGGGTTTTGGACACTGAAGCTTTCTTT

d_gene: NA
abundance: NA
j_gene: TRBJ2-5
len: 13
v_gene: TRBV12-3/TRBV12-4
CDR3aa: CASSPIGGETQYF
CDR3nt: TGTGCCAGCAGCCCAATAGGGGGGGAGACCCAGTACTTC

d_gene: NA
abundance: NA
j_gene: TRBJ1-2
len: 15
v_gene: TRBV5-1
CDR3aa: CASSLEGRSNYGYTF
CDR3nt: TGCGCCAGCAGCTTGGAGGGCAGGAGTAACTATGGCTACACCTTC

d_gene: TRBD2
abundance: NA
j_gene: TRBJ2-7
len: 14
v_gene: TRBV12-3/TRBV12-4
CDR3aa: CASSRTSGFYEQYF
CDR3nt: TGTGCCAGCAGCCGGACTAGCGGGTTCTACGAGCAGTACTTC

d_gene: NA
abundance: few
j_gene: TRBJ1-5
len: 14
v_gene: TRBV12-3/TRBV12-4
CDR3aa: CASSSGPHNQPQHF
CDR3nt: TGTGCCAGCAGCTCCGGACCCCACAATCAGCCCCAGCATTTT

d_gene: NA
abundance: few
j_gene: TRBJ1-5
len: 14
v_gene: TRBV27
CDR3aa: CASSFSGLNQPQHF
CDR3nt: TGTGCCAGCAGTTTTTCAGGGCTTAATCAGCCCCAGCATTTT

d_gene: TRBD2
abundance: few
j_gene: TRBJ2-3
len: 15
v_gene: TRBV7-9
CDR3aa: CASSPNSGSADTQYF
CDR3nt: TGTGCCAGCAGCCCGAATAGCGGGAGTGCAGATACGCAGTATTTT

d_gene: TRBD2
abundance: NA
j_gene: TRBJ2-4
len: 15
v_gene: TRBV6-1
CDR3aa: CASSAARGRENIQYF
CDR3nt: TGTGCCAGCAGCGCCGCGCGGGGGAGGGAAAACATTCAGTACTTC

d_gene: NA
abundance: many
j_gene: TRBJ2-7
len: 15
v_gene: TRBV4-1
CDR3aa: CASSQAAVSSYEQYF
CDR3nt: TGCGCCAGCAGCCAAGCCGCGGTGAGCTCCTACGAGCAGTACTTC

d_gene: NA
abundance: many
j_gene: TRBJ2-1
len: 14
v_gene: TRBV4-2
CDR3aa: CASSTRDTYNEQFF
CDR3nt: TGTGCCAGCAGCACCCGGGACACCTACAATGAGCAGTTCTTC

d_gene: NA
abundance: NA
j_gene: TRBJ2-1
len: 16
v_gene: TRBV5-1
CDR3aa: CASSPRETGNYNEQFF
CDR3nt: TGCGCCAGCAGCCCCCGGGAGACGGGGAACTACAATGAGCAGTTCTTC

d_gene: TRBD2
abundance: few
j_gene: TRBJ2-7
len: 18
v_gene: TRBV3-1
CDR3aa: CASSHGTSGYTSSYEQYF
CDR3nt: TGTGCCAGCAGCCATGGGACTAGCGGGTACACGAGCTCCTACGAGCAGTACTTC

d_gene: NA
abundance: NA
j_gene: TRBJ2-7
len: 15
v_gene: TRBV18
CDR3aa: CASSPGPPPVSEQYF
CDR3nt: TGTGCCAGCTCACCGGGACCGCCTCCCGTCTCCGAGCAGTACTTC

d_gene: TRBD1
abundance: few
j_gene: TRBJ1-2
len: 16
v_gene: TRBV6-1
CDR3aa: CASRPDRAQGHYGYTF
CDR3nt: TGTGCCAGCAGGCCGGACAGGGCTCAGGGGCACTATGGCTACACCTTC

d_gene: TRBD1
abundance: many
j_gene: TRBJ2-2
len: 14
v_gene: TRBV7-9
CDR3aa: CASRRTGPTGELFF
CDR3nt: TGTGCCAGCAGGAGGACAGGGCCCACCGGGGAGCTGTTTTTT

d_gene: NA
abundance: NA
j_gene: TRBJ2-5
len: 16
v_gene: TRBV24-1
CDR3aa: CATSGGIRVVPETQYF
CDR3nt: TGTGCCACCAGTGGGGGAATCCGGGTGGTTCCAGAGACCCAGTACTTC

d_gene: NA
abundance: NA
j_gene: TRBJ2-2
len: 16
v_gene: TRBV14
CDR3aa: CASSQVTSANTGELFF
CDR3nt: TGTGCCAGCAGCCAAGTTACCTCCGCGAACACCGGGGAGCTGTTTTTT

d_gene: TRBD1
abundance: NA
j_gene: TRBJ1-2
len: 14
v_gene: TRBV11-1
CDR3aa: CASSPTGVAYGYTF
CDR3nt: TGTGCCAGCAGCCCGACAGGGGTCGCCTATGGCTACACCTTC

d_gene: TRBD2
abundance: many
j_gene: TRBJ2-2
len: 16
v_gene: TRBV20-1
CDR3aa: CSARDRGGMGAGELFF
CDR3nt: TGCAGTGCTAGAGATCGGGGGGGAATGGGGGCCGGGGAGCTGTTTTTT

d_gene: TRBD1
abundance: few
j_gene: TRBJ1-5
len: 14
v_gene: TRBV28
CDR3aa: CASRTGQGGQPQHF
CDR3nt: TGTGCCAGCAGGACCGGACAGGGCGGTCAGCCCCAGCATTTT

d_gene: NA
abundance: NA
j_gene: TRBJ2-2
len: 13
v_gene: TRBV7-6
CDR3aa: CASSIAKTGELFF
CDR3nt: TGTGCCAGCAGCATAGCGAAGACCGGGGAGCTGTTTTTT

d_gene: TRBD2
abundance: many
j_gene: TRBJ2-3
len: 15
v_gene: TRBV29-1
CDR3aa: CSVNGLAGLTDTQYF
CDR3nt: TGCAGCGTGAACGGACTAGCGGGACTAACAGATACGCAGTATTTT

d_gene: NA
abundance: few
j_gene: TRBJ1-1
len: 11
v_gene: TRBV5-1
CDR3aa: CASSFETEAFF
CDR3nt: TGCGCCAGCAGCTTCGAGACTGAAGCTTTCTTT

d_gene: NA
abundance: many
j_gene: TRBJ2-1
len: 15
v_gene: TRBV4-1
CDR3aa: CASSQAEEGWNEQFF
CDR3nt: TGCGCCAGCAGCCAAGCCGAGGAGGGGTGGAATGAGCAGTTCTTC

d_gene: TRBD2
abundance: NA
j_gene: TRBJ2-1
len: 17
v_gene: TRBV24-1
CDR3aa: CATSDFSGGTSYNEQFF
CDR3nt: TGTGCCACCAGTGACTTTAGCGGGGGAACCTCCTACAATGAGCAGTTCTTC